A single sample gave rise to the 32 T cell receptor beta chains below, sequenced in a study of radiation and T cells in renal cell carcinoma. Assay: immunoSEQ multiplex PCR; the TCRdb copy retains only in-frame clones and omits some. The sample gives roughly 150,000 clones, roughly 89% of which show up once; around 13% is in the top ten. Time point indicated: blood 2 weeks post-SBRT. The treatment was: 15 Gy SBRT to primary tumor, nephrectomy 4 weeks later. Sample: blood, taken from a patient whose treatment included radiotherapy and nephrectomy. Every receptor here comes from a woman between 50 and 59 years old with renal cell carcinoma.

This chain joins TRBV7-8 and TRBJ1-4; D not certain. Germline CDR1 and CDR2: SGHVS and FQNEAQ. The V end lost 4 bases, the J end lost 0 bases, and 9 bases lay between the germline ends. This CDR3 contains 15 residues. The CDR3 sequence: CASSSRTATNEKLFF. The CDR3 bases are TGTGCCAGCAGCTCAAGGACTGCAACTAATGAAAAACTGTTTTTT.

The gene calls are TRBV5-6 and TRBJ2-1; D may match TRBD1 or TRBD2 (5 bases each). CDR1 is SGHDT and CDR2 is YYEEEE in the germline V gene. The CDR3 is made up of 15 amino acids. Trimming cost V 6 bases and J 5 bases, with 18 bases left between them. In DNA, the CDR3 is TGTGCCAGCAACAACCTGGGGGAACAGGACAATGAGCAGTTCTTC. It encodes CASNNLGEQDNEQFF.

V and J are TRBV9 and TRBJ2-7; D unresolved. Germline CDR1 and CDR2: SGDLS and YYNGEE. This CDR3 has 14 residues. V lost 0 bases and J 2 bases, leaving 9 bases between the germline ends. In DNA, the CDR3 is TGTGCCAGCAGCGTAGACTCCTATCCCTACGAGCAGTACTTC. Its protein product is CASSVDSYPYEQYF. Full variable domain (rest looked up from reference TRBV9 and TRBJ2-7): DSGVTQTPKHLITATGQRVTLRCSPRSGDLSVYWYQQSLDQGLQFLIQYYNGEERAKGNILERFSAQQFPDLHSELNLSSLELGDSALYFCASSVDSYPYEQYFGPGTRLTVT.

As regards this clone: This CDR3 is also generated by other DNA sequences in the sample. The chain joins TRBV7-9 to TRBJ2-3; D gene uncertain. Germline CDR1 reads SEHNR; CDR2 reads FQNEAQ (reference sequence). The CDR3 is made up of 14 amino acids. Trimming stripped 1 base from V and 3 bases from J, with 8 bases between. CDR3 protein: CASSLVFSTDTQYF. Written as DNA, the CDR3 is TGTGCCAGCAGCTTAGTCTTTTCGACAGATACGCAGTATTTT.

The rearrangement uses TRBV7-8 and TRBJ1-5; no clear D gene. Trimming shortened V by 8 bases and J by 5 bases, and 13 bases separated the two germline ends. The germline gives CDR1 SGHVS, CDR2 FQNEAQ. The length of the CDR3 is 13 residues. The CDR3 is CASRGLGDQPQHF. The DNA of the CDR3 is TGTGCCAGCCGAGGGTTAGGAGATCAGCCCCAGCATTTT. The whole variable domain, remainder taken from reference TRBV7-8 and TRBJ1-5, is GAGVSQSPRYKVAKRGQDVALRCDPISGHVSLFWYQQALGQGPEFLTYFQNEAQLDKSGLPSDRFFAERPEGSVSTLKIQRTQQEDSAVYLCASRGLGDQPQHFGDGTRLSIL.

The chain employs TRBV7-2 and TRBJ2-5, with 8 bases matching TRBD1. The V gene end was trimmed by 5 bases and the J gene end by 5 bases; junction bases not matched to a gene: 10. This CDR3 has 15 amino acids. The germline CDR1 and CDR2 sequences are SGHTA and FQGNSA. The CDR3 DNA is TGTGCCAGCAGCCCCCGACAGGGGAGCTGGGAGACCCAGTACTTC. Translated: CASSPRQGSWETQYF.

This chain connects TRBV27 to TRBJ2-1; D is perhaps TRBD2 (5 bases). Trimming cost V 2 bases and J 10 bases, with 15 bases left between them. CDR1 and CDR2 (germline): MNHEY, SMNVEV (reference sequence). The CDR3 runs to 14 residues. The CDR3 nucleotides are TGTGCCAGCAGTTTACCGGGAACCTCAAGGGAGCAGTTCTTC. Translated: CASSLPGTSREQFF.

The J gene is TRBJ1-1, the V gene TRBV25-1; D ambiguous. Trimming shortened V by 8 bases and J by 0 bases, and 13 bases separated the two germline ends. Germline-derived CDR1 and CDR2 are MGHDK and SYGVNS. The CDR3 totals 14 residues. The CDR3 DNA sequence: TGTGCCAGCGGGGTTGGCGGGGTGAACACTGAAGCTTTCTTT. This gives the protein CASGVGGVNTEAFF.

This chain connects TRBV6-1 to TRBJ2-2; D unresolved. There are 14 residues in the CDR3. V lost 6 bases and J 3 bases, leaving 11 bases between the germline ends. Germline assignment: CDR1 MNHNS and CDR2 SASEGT. In nucleotides, the CDR3 is TGTGCCAGCAGACCCAATGGGGACACCGGGGAGCTGTTTTTT. Encoded protein: CASRPNGDTGELFF.

This chain links TRBV25-1 with TRBJ2-5; 11 bases are shared with TRBD2. The germline gives CDR1 MGHDK, CDR2 SYGVNS. The CDR3 consists of 16 residues. The trim removed 5 bases at V and 2 bases at J, leaving 7 bases unmatched. The CDR3 nucleotides read TGTGCCAGCAGTACCACTAGCGGGGGAGTACAAGAGACCCAGTACTTC. Protein: CASSTTSGGVQETQYF.

The chain employs TRBV7-9 and TRBJ2-7; D remains unclear. CDR1 SEHNR and CDR2 FQNEAQ come from the germline V gene (reference sequence). The CDR3 is 14 residues long. V gave up 7 bases and J gave up 3 bases, with 16 bases separating them. The DNA for the CDR3 is TGTGCCAGCACCCCTCCCAAGCGACACTACGAGCAGTACTTC. Translated: CASTPPKRHYEQYF.

The chain joins TRBV28 to TRBJ1-6; the D is unclear. The CDR3 totals 17 residues. Germline CDR1 reads MDHEN; CDR2 reads SYDVKM. V gave up 1 base and J gave up 0 bases, with 10 bases separating them. The CDR3 nucleotides read TGTGCCAGCAGTTTATTCCTCAGAAGCTCCTATAATTCACCCCTCCACTTT. Protein sequence: CASSLFLRSSYNSPLHF.

This rearrangement joins TRBV10-3 to TRBJ2-1; D is undetermined. The CDR3 has 11 residues. Germline-derived CDR1 and CDR2 are ENHRY and SYGVKD. Trimming stripped 2 bases from V and 8 bases from J, with 4 bases between. This CDR3 is CAISERDEQFF. CDR3 nucleotides: TGTGCCATCAGTGAGAGGGATGAGCAGTTCTTC.

The gene calls are TRBV7-6 and TRBJ2-5, with D maybe TRBD2 (6 bases). CDR3 length: 14 residues. Germline lookup yields CDR1 SGHVS and CDR2 FNYEAQ. Trimming pared 4 bases from V and 3 bases from J, leaving 12 bases between. This CDR3 reads CASSSRGSEETQYF. The CDR3 DNA reads TGTGCCAGCAGCTCTCGGGGGTCGGAAGAGACCCAGTACTTC.

CDR3 bases: TGCAGCGTTGGAGGAGGGGCGTTTCGGTTAAGGAGGAACACTGAAGCTTTCTTT. This translates into CSVGGGAFRLRRNTEAFF. This chain links TRBV29-1 with TRBJ1-1, with D possibly TRBD1 on 5 matching bases. There are 18 residues in the CDR3. The germline V and J ends were trimmed by 4 bases and 1 base, with 25 bases remaining between them. The germline gives CDR1 SQVTM, CDR2 ANQGSEA.

This clone was found once. The genes are TRBV7-2 and TRBJ1-6; TRBD1 matches 7 bases. V trimming: 5 bases; J trimming: 6 bases; junction bases outside the gene matches: 7. The CDR3 is 15 amino acids. Germline CDR1 and CDR2: SGHTA and FQGNSA. CDR3 DNA: TGTGCCAGCAGCGCCGGTACAGGGGTTAATTCACCCCTCCACTTT. Translation: CASSAGTGVNSPLHF.

The chain recombines TRBV5-5 with TRBJ2-2, with 7 nucleotides matching TRBD1. CDR3 length: 16 amino acids. Per the germline V gene, CDR1 is SGHKS and CDR2 is YYEKEE (reference sequence). Trimming took 4 bases from V and 5 from J; bases not matched to a gene: 11. CDR3 region: CASSRGGAGSTGELFF. CDR3 nucleotide sequence: TGTGCCAGCAGCCGAGGGGGCGCGGGTTCTACCGGGGAGCTGTTTTTT.

The chain has TRBV6-5 and TRBJ1-4; D is possibly TRBD1 (5 bases). V gave up 2 bases and J gave up 3 bases, with 10 bases separating them. Germline CDR1 MNHEY, CDR2 SVGAGI. The CDR3 has 15 residues. CDR3 in amino acids: CASSYSSGPNEKLFF. Here the CDR3 DNA reads TGTGCCAGCAGTTACAGTTCAGGGCCTAATGAAAAACTGTTTTTT.

The chain uses TRBV19 and TRBJ1-1, with TRBD1 matching over 8 bases. V lost 5 bases to trimming and J lost 11 bases; unmatched junction nucleotides: 7. The CDR3 length is 12 residues. Germline CDR1 and CDR2: LNHDA and SQIVND (reference sequence). The CDR3: CASSPTDRAAFF. Written as DNA, the CDR3 is TGTGCCAGTAGTCCGACGGACAGGGCGGCTTTCTTT. The full variable domain, with the rest looked up from reference TRBV19 and TRBJ1-1, is DGGITQSPKYLFRKEGQNVTLSCEQNLNHDAMYWYRQDPGQGLRLIYYSQIVNDFQKGDIAEGYSVSREKKESFPLTVTSAQKNPTAFYLCASSPTDRAAFFGQGTRLTVV.

This chain uses TRBV30 with TRBJ1-6, with D perhaps matching TRBD1 (6 bases). V was cut by 5 bases and J by 2 bases, with 13 bases left in between. Germline-derived CDR1 and CDR2 are GTSNPN and SVGIG (reference sequence). The CDR3 sequence is 15 residues long. CDR3 loop: CAWETGSTYNSPLHF. The CDR3 DNA follows: TGTGCCTGGGAAACAGGGAGTACCTATAATTCACCCCTCCACTTT. The entire variable domain, with the rest obtained from reference TRBV30 and TRBJ1-6, is as follows: SQTIHQWPATLVQPVGSPLSLECTVEGTSNPNLYWYRQAAGRGLQLLFYSVGIGQISSEVPQNLSASRPQDRQFILSSKKLLLSDSGFYLCAWETGSTYNSPLHFGNGTRLTVT.

In its sample, this clone was seen once. The chain is built from TRBV6-1 and TRBJ2-1; D is uncertain. The V end was cut by 5 bases, the J end by 6 bases, with 14 bases between. Germline V CDR1 and CDR2: MNHNS, SASEGT. CDR3 length: 14 amino acids. CDR3 in amino acids: CASSPANPPNEQFF. CDR3 nucleotides: TGTGCCAGCAGTCCAGCAAATCCCCCCAATGAGCAGTTCTTC.

The chain employs TRBV5-6 and TRBJ2-5; 10 bases match TRBD2. The CDR3 covers 17 residues. After removal of 1 base from V and 5 bases from J, the junction contained 11 bases not matched to a gene. Germline-derived CDR1 and CDR2 are SGHDT and YYEEEE. The CDR3 region is CASSLRRKRGGLETQYF. The DNA for the CDR3 is TGTGCCAGCAGCTTGAGGAGGAAGCGGGGGGGCTTGGAGACCCAGTACTTC.

The chain has TRBV7-9 and TRBJ1-1; unclear D gene. Trimming shortened V by 1 base and J by 5 bases, and 14 bases separated the two germline ends. CDR1 is SEHNR and CDR2 is FQNEAQ in the germline V gene (reference sequence). The CDR3 is 15 amino acids. The CDR3 coding sequence is TGTGCCAGCAGCTTAGTTAGGGCCGGAGGAACTGAAGCTTTCTTT. This encodes CASSLVRAGGTEAFF.

This clone was picked up one time. The V gene is TRBV2, the J gene TRBJ2-7; 7 nucleotides align to TRBD1. The CDR3 spans 12 residues. The V gene end was trimmed by 7 bases and the J gene end by 6 bases; junction bases not matched to a gene: 6. CDR1 is SNHLY and CDR2 is FYNNEI in the germline V gene. This CDR3 reads CASMRDRLEQYF. In DNA, the CDR3 is TGTGCCAGCATGAGGGACAGACTCGAGCAGTACTTC.

V gene TRBV19 combines with J gene TRBJ2-7; D remains unclear. Deletions cut 5 bases from V and 2 bases from J, with 10 bases between. CDR3 length: 13 amino acids. Germline V gene data show CDR1 as LNHDA and CDR2 as SQIVND (reference sequence). The CDR3 DNA follows: TGTGCCAGTAGTGTGGCGGCAGCCTACGAGCAGTACTTC. Its protein is CASSVAAAYEQYF.

This sequence joins TRBV9 and TRBJ1-2, with TRBD1 identical over 7 bases. The junction had 7 bases not matched to a gene; V was cut back by 3 bases and J by 2 bases. The CDR3 is made up of 15 amino acids. Germline CDR1 is SGDLS and CDR2 is YYNGEE. CDR3 in DNA: TGTGCCAGCAGCGCCCTGGGACAGTCGAACTATGGCTACACCTTC. The encoded protein is CASSALGQSNYGYTF.

The chain links TRBV7-3 to TRBJ2-1, with no clear D. Germline lookup yields CDR1 SGHTA and CDR2 FQGTGA. The CDR3 spans 13 residues. Trimming cost V 5 bases and J 10 bases, with 15 bases left between them. The CDR3 nucleotides read TGTGCCAGCAGCCCCAGAGGAGAGCAGGAGCAGTTCTTC. Protein product: CASSPRGEQEQFF.

This chain connects TRBV19 to TRBJ2-2; TRBD1 might be the D (6 bases). CDR1 and CDR2 (germline): LNHDA, SQIVND (reference sequence). The V end was cut by 7 bases, the J end by 7 bases, with 16 bases between. The CDR3 extends over 14 amino acids. CDR3 coding DNA: TGTGCCAGTACCCGACAGGATGGTAGCGGGGAGCTGTTTTTT. This encodes CASTRQDGSGELFF.

The genes are TRBV7-8 and TRBJ2-1; 8 nucleotides agree with TRBD2. Trimming cost V 5 bases and J 7 bases; bases outside gene matches: 13. This CDR3 contains 16 residues. Germline lookup yields CDR1 SGHVS and CDR2 FQNEAQ. The CDR3 nucleotides read TGTGCCAGCAGCACCGGGGGCGGGGGGATTAGGAATGAGCAGTTCTTC. Encoded protein: CASSTGGGGIRNEQFF. Using reference TRBV7-8 and TRBJ2-1 for the parts outside the CDR3, the full variable domain is GAGVSQSPRYKVAKRGQDVALRCDPISGHVSLFWYQQALGQGPEFLTYFQNEAQLDKSGLPSDRFFAERPEGSVSTLKIQRTQQEDSAVYLCASSTGGGGIRNEQFFGPGTRLTVL.

The J gene is TRBJ2-1, the V gene TRBV6-6, with D possibly being TRBD2 (5 bases). This CDR3 is 13 amino acids long. CDR1 is MNHNY, CDR2 SVGAGI, per germline (reference sequence). V lost 8 bases and J lost 2, with 10 bases in between. This CDR3 is CASRPGTYNEQFF. The CDR3 DNA sequence: TGTGCCAGCCGACCGGGGACCTACAATGAGCAGTTCTTC.

The CDR3: CASRNQGEETQYF. The CDR3 nucleotides are TGTGCCAGCAGGAATCAGGGGGAAGAGACCCAGTACTTC. The chain combines TRBV6-1 with TRBJ2-5; TRBD1 matches 7 bases. The germline V gene has CDR1 MNHNS and CDR2 SASEGT. This CDR3 contains 13 residues. Unmatched junction bases numbered 4, after V lost 6 bases and J lost 3 bases.

This clone has only a few counts. The chain couples TRBV7-2 to TRBJ1-2; 7 bases line up with TRBD1. The junction had 8 bases not matched to a gene; V was cut back by 5 bases and J by 8 bases. The CDR3 totals 13 residues. CDR1 is SGHTA, CDR2 FQGNSA, per germline. For the CDR3, the DNA is TGTGCCAGCAGCCATGGACAGGCCAGGGGCTACACCTTC. Amino acids: CASSHGQARGYTF.